The rows below give T cell receptor beta chains drawn from one sample of a study of PD-1 blockade in classical Hodgkin lymphoma. Here immunoSEQ multiplex PCR was the method, and the copy in TCRdb shows in-frame clones only, minus some. The sample records about 25,000 clones, roughly 80% being singletons. Sequences were derived from CD4+ T cells from blood, sampled before the fourth cycle of nivolumab. The receptors originated from a human donor with classical Hodgkin lymphoma. Each CDR3 is given with its conserved first and last residue. A D gene is named only where the DNA matches it firmly. Only some rows state a clone size, as once, few, many or a class for expanded clones.

d_gene: TRBD1
abundance: NA
j_gene: TRBJ1-2
v_gene: TRBV6-1
CDR3aa: CASNTGTGYGYTF
CDR3nt: TGTGCCAGCAACACCGGGACAGGGTATGGCTACACCTTC

d_gene: TRBD1
abundance: NA
j_gene: TRBJ2-4
v_gene: TRBV7-8
CDR3aa: CASSPPTGVTAKNIQYF
CDR3nt: TGTGCCAGCAGCCCCCCCACAGGGGTGACAGCCAAAAACATTCAGTACTTC

d_gene: TRBD1
abundance: NA
j_gene: TRBJ2-7
v_gene: TRBV7-3
CDR3aa: CASSYNRGYEQYF
CDR3nt: TGTGCCAGCAGCTACAACAGGGGATACGAGCAGTACTTC

d_gene: NA
abundance: NA
j_gene: TRBJ1-4
v_gene: TRBV6-6
CDR3aa: CASTLSSEGEKLFF
CDR3nt: TGTGCCAGCACCTTATCCTCCGAGGGGGAAAAACTGTTTTTT

d_gene: NA
abundance: NA
j_gene: TRBJ1-1
v_gene: TRBV5-1
CDR3aa: CASSLNPPQNTEAFF
CDR3nt: TGCGCCAGCAGCTTGAACCCCCCACAGAACACTGAAGCTTTCTTT

d_gene: NA
abundance: NA
j_gene: TRBJ2-7
v_gene: TRBV7-2
CDR3aa: CASSLSRLGNEQYF
CDR3nt: TGTGCCAGCAGCTTGAGCCGTCTGGGGAACGAGCAGTACTTC

d_gene: NA
abundance: NA
j_gene: TRBJ2-3
v_gene: TRBV7-2
CDR3aa: CASSLAVRGPPSTDTQYF
CDR3nt: TGTGCCAGCAGCTTAGCGGTCCGGGGCCCGCCTAGCACAGATACGCAGTATTTT

d_gene: TRBD2
abundance: NA
j_gene: TRBJ2-5
v_gene: TRBV7-2
CDR3aa: CASSSLGAGGQETQYF
CDR3nt: TGTGCCAGCAGCTCCCTGGGCGCGGGGGGGCAAGAGACCCAGTACTTC

d_gene: NA
abundance: NA
j_gene: TRBJ2-1
v_gene: TRBV19
CDR3aa: CASSLYVEQFF
CDR3nt: TGTGCCAGTAGTCTTTATGTGGAGCAGTTCTTC

d_gene: NA
abundance: NA
j_gene: TRBJ2-3
v_gene: TRBV18
CDR3aa: CASSPMGTDTQYF
CDR3nt: TGTGCCAGCTCACCAATGGGTACAGATACGCAGTATTTT

d_gene: NA
abundance: NA
j_gene: TRBJ2-5
v_gene: TRBV18
CDR3aa: CASSRGEQETQYF
CDR3nt: TGTGCCAGCTCACGAGGGGAGCAAGAGACCCAGTACTTC

d_gene: NA
abundance: once
j_gene: TRBJ2-1
v_gene: TRBV4-3
CDR3aa: CASSQDPSSSYNEQFF
CDR3nt: TGCGCCAGCAGCCAAGATCCGAGTAGCTCCTACAATGAGCAGTTCTTC

d_gene: TRBD1
abundance: NA
j_gene: TRBJ2-7
v_gene: TRBV11-1
CDR3aa: CASSPGQGVSYEQYF
CDR3nt: TGTGCCAGCAGCCCGGGACAGGGGGTATCCTACGAGCAGTACTTC

d_gene: TRBD1
abundance: NA
j_gene: TRBJ1-1
v_gene: TRBV19
CDR3aa: CASIPRPGQLNTEAFF
CDR3nt: TGTGCCAGTATACCCCGCCCGGGACAGCTAAACACTGAAGCTTTCTTT

d_gene: NA
abundance: NA
j_gene: TRBJ2-4
v_gene: TRBV11-3
CDR3aa: CASSLDQGGSIAKNIQYF
CDR3nt: TGTGCCAGCAGCTTAGATCAAGGAGGGTCAATAGCCAAAAACATTCAGTACTTC

d_gene: NA
abundance: NA
j_gene: TRBJ2-5
v_gene: TRBV7-9
CDR3aa: CASSRGVQETQYF
CDR3nt: TGTGCCAGCAGCAGGGGGGTCCAAGAGACCCAGTACTTC